The T cell receptor (beta chain) described here comes from a study of cytomegalovirus exposure and HLA in healthy donors. The study, taken as a whole, reports: The TCR clusters that emerged in the first cohort tended, a later analysis found, to co-occur in the roughly 120 validation repertoires. Rare TCR sequences dominated, though some public TCRs recurred in many donors. Investigators reported 150 to 200 TCR beta chains as tied to cytomegalovirus.

A remark on this clone: The antigen remains unidentified.

Some clones are missing from TCRdb's copy, which holds only in-frame ones; the method was immunoSEQ multiplex PCR. The table has roughly 75,000 clones, approximately 93% seen once. V was shortened by 2 bases and J by 7 bases, with 13 bases between the two germline ends. This CDR3 region has 14 residues. From germline, CDR1 is MDHEN and CDR2 SYDVKM. The material sequenced was PBMCs. This clonotype was sampled from a woman aged 18-29 years in good health and CMV-seropositive. J is TRBJ2-3 and V is TRBV28, with TRBD2 as a possible D gene (5 bases). The CDR3 DNA reads TGTGCCAGCAGTTTAGGGCGAAGAGGGTATACGCAGTATTTT. Translated, it gives CASSLGRRGYTQYF.